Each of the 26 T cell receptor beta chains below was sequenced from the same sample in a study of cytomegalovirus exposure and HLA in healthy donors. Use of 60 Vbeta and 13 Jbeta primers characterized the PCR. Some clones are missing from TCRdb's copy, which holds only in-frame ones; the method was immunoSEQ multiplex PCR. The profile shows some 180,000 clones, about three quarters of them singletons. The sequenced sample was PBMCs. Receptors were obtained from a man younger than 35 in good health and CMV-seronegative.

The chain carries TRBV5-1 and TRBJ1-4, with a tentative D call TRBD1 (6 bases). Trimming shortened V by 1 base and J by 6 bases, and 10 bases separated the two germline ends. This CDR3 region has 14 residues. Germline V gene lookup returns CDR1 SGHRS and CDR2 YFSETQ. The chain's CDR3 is CASSLQGPHEKLFF. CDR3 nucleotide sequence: TGCGCCAGCAGCTTGCAGGGGCCCCATGAAAAACTGTTTTTT.

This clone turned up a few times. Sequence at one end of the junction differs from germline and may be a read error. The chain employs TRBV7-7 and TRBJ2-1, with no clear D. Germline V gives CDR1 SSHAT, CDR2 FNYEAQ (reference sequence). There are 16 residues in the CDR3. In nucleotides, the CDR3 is TGTGCTAGCAGCTTAACGCGGAAGAGCTCCTACAATGAGCAGTTCTTC. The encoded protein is CASSLTRKSSYNEQFF.

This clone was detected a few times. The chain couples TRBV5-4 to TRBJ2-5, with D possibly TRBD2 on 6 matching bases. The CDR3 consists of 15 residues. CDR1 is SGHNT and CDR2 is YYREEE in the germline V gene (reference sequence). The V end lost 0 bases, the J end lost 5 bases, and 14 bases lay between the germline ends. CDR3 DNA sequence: TGTGCCAGCAGCTTGGCGACTAGAACACGGGAGACCCAGTACTTC. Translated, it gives CASSLATRTRETQYF.

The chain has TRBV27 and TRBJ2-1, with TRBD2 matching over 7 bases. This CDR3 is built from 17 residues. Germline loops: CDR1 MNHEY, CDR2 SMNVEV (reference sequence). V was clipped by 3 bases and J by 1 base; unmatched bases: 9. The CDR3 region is CASSLGGSARSYNEQFF. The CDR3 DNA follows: TGTGCCAGCAGTTTGGGGGGGAGCGCAAGATCCTACAATGAGCAGTTCTTC.

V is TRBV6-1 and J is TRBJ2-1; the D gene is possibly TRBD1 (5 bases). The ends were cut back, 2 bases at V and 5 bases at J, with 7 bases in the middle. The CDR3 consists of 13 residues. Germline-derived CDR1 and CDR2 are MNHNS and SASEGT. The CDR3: CASSEKQDNEQFF. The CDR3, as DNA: TGTGCCAGCAGTGAAAAACAGGACAATGAGCAGTTCTTC.

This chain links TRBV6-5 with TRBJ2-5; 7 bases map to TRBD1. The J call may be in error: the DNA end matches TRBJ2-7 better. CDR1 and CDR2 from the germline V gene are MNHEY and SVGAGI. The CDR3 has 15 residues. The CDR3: CASSYSGTVSYEQYF. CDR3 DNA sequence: TGTGCCAGCAGTTACTCTGGGACAGTGTCCTACGAGCAGTACTTC.

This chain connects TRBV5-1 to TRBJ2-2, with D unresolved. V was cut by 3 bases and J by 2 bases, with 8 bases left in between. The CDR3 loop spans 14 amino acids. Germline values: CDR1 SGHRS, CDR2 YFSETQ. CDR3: CASSSLYNTGELFF. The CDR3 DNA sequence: TGCGCCAGCAGCTCTCTTTATAACACCGGGGAGCTGTTTTTT.

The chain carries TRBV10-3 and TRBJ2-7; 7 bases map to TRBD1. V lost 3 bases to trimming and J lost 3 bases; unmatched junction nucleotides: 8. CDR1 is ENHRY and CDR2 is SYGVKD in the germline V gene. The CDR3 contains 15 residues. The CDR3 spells CAISDPPGGLYEQYF. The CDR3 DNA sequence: TGTGCCATCAGTGATCCCCCAGGGGGTCTCTACGAGCAGTACTTC.

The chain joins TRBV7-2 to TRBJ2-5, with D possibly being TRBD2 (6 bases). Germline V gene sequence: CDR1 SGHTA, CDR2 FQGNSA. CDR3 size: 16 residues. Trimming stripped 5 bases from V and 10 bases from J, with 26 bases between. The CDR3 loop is CASSPTSLRRGSIQYF. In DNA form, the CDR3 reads TGTGCCAGCAGCCCAACAAGCCTCCGGCGGGGCTCCATCCAGTACTTC.

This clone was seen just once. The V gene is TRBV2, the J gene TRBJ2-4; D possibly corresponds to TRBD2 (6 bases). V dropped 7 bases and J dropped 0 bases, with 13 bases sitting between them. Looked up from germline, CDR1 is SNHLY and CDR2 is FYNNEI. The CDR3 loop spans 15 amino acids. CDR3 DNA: TGTGCCAGCAAGGTCGGAGGGCTAGCCAAAAACATTCAGTACTTC. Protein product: CASKVGGLAKNIQYF.

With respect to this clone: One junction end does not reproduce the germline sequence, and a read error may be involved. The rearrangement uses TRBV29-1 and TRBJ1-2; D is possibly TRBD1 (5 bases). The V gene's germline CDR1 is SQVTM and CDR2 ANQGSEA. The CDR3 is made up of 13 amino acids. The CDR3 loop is CSVEDGAGRGYPF. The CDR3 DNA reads TGCAGCGTTGAAGATGGGGCAGGGAGGGGCTACCCCTTC.

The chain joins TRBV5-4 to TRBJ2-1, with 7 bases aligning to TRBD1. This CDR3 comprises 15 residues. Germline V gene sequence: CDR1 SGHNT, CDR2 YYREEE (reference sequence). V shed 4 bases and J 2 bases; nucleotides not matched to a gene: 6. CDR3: CASSLRQGAYNEQFF. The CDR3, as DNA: TGTGCCAGCAGCCTTAGACAGGGAGCCTACAATGAGCAGTTCTTC.

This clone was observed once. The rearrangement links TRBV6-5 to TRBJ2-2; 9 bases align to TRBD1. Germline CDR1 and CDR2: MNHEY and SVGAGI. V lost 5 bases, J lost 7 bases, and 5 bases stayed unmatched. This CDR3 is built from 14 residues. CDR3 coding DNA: TGTGCCAGCAGTGACGACAGGGGGGTCGGGGAGCTGTTTTTT. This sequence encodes CASSDDRGVGELFF.

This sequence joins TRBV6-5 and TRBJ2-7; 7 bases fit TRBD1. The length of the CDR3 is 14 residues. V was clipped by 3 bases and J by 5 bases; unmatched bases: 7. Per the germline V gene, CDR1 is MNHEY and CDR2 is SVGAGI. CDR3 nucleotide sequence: TGTGCCAGCAGTTATTCAGGGGGATCAAACGAGCAGTACTTC. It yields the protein CASSYSGGSNEQYF.

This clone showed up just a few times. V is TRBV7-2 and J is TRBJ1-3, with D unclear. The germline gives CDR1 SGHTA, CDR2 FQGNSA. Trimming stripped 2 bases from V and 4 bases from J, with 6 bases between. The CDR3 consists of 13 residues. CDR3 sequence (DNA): TGTGCCAGCAGCTTAAATCAGGGAAACACCATATATTTT. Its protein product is CASSLNQGNTIYF.

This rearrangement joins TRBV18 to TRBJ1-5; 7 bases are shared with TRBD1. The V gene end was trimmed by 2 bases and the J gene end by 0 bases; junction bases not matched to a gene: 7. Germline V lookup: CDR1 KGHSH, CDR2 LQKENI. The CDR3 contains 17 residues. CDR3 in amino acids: CASSPEAGGYSNQPQHF. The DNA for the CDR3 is TGTGCCAGCTCACCAGAAGCAGGGGGTTATAGCAATCAGCCCCAGCATTTT.

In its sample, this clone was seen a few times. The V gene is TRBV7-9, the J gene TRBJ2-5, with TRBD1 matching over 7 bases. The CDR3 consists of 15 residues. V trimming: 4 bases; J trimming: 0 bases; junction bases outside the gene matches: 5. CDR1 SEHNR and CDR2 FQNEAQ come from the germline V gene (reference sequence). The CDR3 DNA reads TGTGCCAGCAGCTACGGACAGGACCACCAAGAGACCCAGTACTTC. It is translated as CASSYGQDHQETQYF.

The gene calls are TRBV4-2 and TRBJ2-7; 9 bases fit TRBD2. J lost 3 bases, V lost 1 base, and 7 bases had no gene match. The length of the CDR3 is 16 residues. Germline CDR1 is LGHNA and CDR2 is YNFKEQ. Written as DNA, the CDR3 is TGTGCCAGCAGCCAAGGACTAGCGGCTGGGAACTACGAGCAGTACTTC. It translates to CASSQGLAAGNYEQYF.

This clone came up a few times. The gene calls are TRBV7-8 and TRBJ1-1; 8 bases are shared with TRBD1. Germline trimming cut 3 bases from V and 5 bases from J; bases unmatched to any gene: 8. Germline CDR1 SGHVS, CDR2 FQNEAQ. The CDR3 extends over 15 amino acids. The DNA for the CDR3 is TGTGCCAGCAGCTTGCCGGACAGGGTGGGAACTGAAGCTTTCTTT. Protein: CASSLPDRVGTEAFF.

CDR3 region: CASSQGNSGRRETQYF. The CDR3 nucleotides read TGCGCCAGCAGCCAAGGGAACAGCGGGAGAAGAGAGACCCAGTACTTC. The chain carries TRBV4-3 and TRBJ2-5, with 8 bases lining up with TRBD2. V lost 1 base, J lost 4 bases, and 8 bases stayed unmatched. The CDR3 runs to 16 residues. Germline lookup yields CDR1 LGHNA and CDR2 YSLEER.

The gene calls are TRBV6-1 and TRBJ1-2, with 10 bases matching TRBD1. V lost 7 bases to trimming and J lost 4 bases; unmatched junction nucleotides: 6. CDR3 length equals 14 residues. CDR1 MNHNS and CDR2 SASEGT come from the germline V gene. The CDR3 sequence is CASMGQGIPYGYTF. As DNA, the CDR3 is TGTGCCAGCATGGGACAGGGGATACCCTATGGCTACACCTTC.

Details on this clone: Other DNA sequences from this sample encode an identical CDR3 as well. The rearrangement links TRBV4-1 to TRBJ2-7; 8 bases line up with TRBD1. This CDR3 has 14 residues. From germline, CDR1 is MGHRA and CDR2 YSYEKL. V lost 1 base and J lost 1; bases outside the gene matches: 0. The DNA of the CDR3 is TGCGCCAGCAGCCAAGGACAGGGGTCCTACGAGCAGTACTTC. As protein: CASSQGQGSYEQYF.

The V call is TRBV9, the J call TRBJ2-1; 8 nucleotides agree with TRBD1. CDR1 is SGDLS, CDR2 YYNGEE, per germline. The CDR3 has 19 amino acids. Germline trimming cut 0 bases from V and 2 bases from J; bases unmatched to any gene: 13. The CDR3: CASSVGIRQGQIPYNEQFF. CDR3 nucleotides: TGTGCCAGCAGCGTAGGGATAAGACAGGGGCAAATACCCTACAATGAGCAGTTCTTC.

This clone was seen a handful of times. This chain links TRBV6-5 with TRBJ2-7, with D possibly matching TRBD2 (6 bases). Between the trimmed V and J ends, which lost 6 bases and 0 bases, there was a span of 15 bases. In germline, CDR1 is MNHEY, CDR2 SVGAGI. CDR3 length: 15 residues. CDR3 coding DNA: TGTGCCAGCAGCCCCCGCCTTAGCGGCTCCTACGAGCAGTACTTC. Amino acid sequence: CASSPRLSGSYEQYF.

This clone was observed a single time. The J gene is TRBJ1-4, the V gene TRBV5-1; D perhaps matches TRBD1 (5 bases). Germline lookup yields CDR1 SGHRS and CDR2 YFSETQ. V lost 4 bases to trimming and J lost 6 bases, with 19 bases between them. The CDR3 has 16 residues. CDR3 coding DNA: TGCGCCAGCAGCCCCCGGAGTGTCGGGGGTTATGAAAAACTGTTTTTT. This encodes CASSPRSVGGYEKLFF.

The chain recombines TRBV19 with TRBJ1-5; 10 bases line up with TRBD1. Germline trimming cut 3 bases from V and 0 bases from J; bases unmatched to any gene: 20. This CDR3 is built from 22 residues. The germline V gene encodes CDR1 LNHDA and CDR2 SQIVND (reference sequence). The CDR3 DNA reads TGTGCCAGTAGTATCAAGGGGACAGGGGCGTTAGGGCTCTTATATAGCAATCAGCCCCAGCATTTT. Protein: CASSIKGTGALGLLYSNQPQHF.